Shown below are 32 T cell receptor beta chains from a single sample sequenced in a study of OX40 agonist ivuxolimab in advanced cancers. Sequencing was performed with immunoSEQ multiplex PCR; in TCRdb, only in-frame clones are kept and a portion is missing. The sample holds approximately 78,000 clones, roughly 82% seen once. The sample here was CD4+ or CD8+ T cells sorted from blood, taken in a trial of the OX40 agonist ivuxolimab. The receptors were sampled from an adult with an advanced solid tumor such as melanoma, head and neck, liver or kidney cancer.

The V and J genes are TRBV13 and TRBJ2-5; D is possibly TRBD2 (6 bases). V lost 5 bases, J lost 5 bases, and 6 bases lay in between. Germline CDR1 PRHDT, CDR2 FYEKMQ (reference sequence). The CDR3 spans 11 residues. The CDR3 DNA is TGTGCCAGCAGCGCGGGGGAGACCCAGTACTTC. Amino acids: CASSAGETQYF.

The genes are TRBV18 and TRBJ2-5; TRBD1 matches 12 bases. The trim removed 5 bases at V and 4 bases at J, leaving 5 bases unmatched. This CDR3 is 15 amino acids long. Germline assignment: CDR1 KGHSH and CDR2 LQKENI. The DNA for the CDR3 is TGTGCCAGCTCATCCGGGACAGGGGGCGGAGAGACCCAGTACTTC. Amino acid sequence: CASSSGTGGGETQYF.

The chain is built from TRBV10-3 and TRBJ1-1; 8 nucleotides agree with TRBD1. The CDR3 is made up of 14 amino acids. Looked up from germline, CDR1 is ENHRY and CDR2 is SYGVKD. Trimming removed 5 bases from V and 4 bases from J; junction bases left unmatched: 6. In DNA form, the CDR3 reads TGTGCCATCAGTTACGGACAGGGTAGCACTGAAGCTTTCTTT. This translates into CAISYGQGSTEAFF.

The CDR3 coding sequence is TGCGCCAGCAGCCCAGACCGGACAGGTAGAAACACCATATATTTT. Its translation: CASSPDRTGRNTIYF. This chain links TRBV4-1 with TRBJ1-3; TRBD1 agrees at 7 bases. Germline V lookup: CDR1 MGHRA, CDR2 YSYEKL. The CDR3 is 15 amino acids. Trimming cost V 4 bases and J 5 bases; bases outside gene matches: 8.

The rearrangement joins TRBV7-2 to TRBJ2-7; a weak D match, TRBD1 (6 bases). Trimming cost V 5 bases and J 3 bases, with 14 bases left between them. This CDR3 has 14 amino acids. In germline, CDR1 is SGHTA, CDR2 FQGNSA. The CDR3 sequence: CASSPPTGGYEQYF. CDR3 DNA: TGTGCCAGCAGCCCCCCGACAGGTGGCTACGAGCAGTACTTC.

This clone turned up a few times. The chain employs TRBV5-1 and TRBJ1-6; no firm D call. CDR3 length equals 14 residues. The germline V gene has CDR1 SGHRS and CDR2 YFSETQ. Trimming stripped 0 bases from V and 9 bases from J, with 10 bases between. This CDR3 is CASSLVDGSSPLHF. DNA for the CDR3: TGCGCCAGCAGCTTGGTCGACGGATCTTCACCCCTCCACTTT.

This chain's CDR3 is CASSLQGAFNEKLFF. The CDR3 DNA reads as TGTGCCAGCAGCCTACAGGGGGCCTTTAATGAAAAACTGTTTTTT. V usage is TRBV14 and J usage is TRBJ1-4; 9 nucleotides agree with TRBD1. The V gene end was trimmed by 4 bases and the J gene end by 4 bases; junction bases not matched to a gene: 4. Germline CDR1 reads SGHDN; CDR2 reads FVKESK. This CDR3 is built from 15 residues.

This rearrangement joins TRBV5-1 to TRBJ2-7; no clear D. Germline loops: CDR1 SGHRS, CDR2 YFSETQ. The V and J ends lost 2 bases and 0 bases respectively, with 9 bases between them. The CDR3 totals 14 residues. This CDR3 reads CASSLRDLSYEQYF. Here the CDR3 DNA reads TGCGCCAGCAGCTTAAGGGATCTCTCCTACGAGCAGTACTTC.

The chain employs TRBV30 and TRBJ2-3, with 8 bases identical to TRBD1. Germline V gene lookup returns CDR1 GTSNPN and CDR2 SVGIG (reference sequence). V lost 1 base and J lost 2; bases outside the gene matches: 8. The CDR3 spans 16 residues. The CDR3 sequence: CAWSGFWDRNTDTQYF. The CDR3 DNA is TGTGCCTGGAGTGGGTTTTGGGACAGGAACACAGATACGCAGTATTTT.

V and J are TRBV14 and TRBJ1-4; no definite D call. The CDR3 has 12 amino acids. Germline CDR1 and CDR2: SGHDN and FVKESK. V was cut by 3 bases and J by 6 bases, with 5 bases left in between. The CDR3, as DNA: TGTGCCAGCAGCCACCGGGATGAAAAACTGTTTTTT. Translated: CASSHRDEKLFF. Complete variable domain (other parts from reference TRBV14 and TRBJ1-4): EAGVTQFPSHSVIEKGQTVTLRCDPISGHDNLYWYRRVMGKEIKFLLHFVKESKQDESGMPNNRFLAERTGGTYSTLKVQPAELEDSGVYFCASSHRDEKLFFGSGTQLSVL.

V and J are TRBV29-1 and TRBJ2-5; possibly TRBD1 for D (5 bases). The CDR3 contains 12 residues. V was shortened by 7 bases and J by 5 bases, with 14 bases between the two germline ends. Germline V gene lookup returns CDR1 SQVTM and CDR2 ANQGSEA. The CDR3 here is CSAHQGTETQYF. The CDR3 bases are TGCAGCGCCCATCAGGGTACGGAGACCCAGTACTTC.

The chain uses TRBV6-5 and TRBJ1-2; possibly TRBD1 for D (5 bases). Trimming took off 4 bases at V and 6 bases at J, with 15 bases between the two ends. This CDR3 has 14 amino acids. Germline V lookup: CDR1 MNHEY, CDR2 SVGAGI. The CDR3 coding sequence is TGTGCCAGCAGTTTTGCGGGGGGAGGCGATGGCTACACCTTC. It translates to CASSFAGGGDGYTF.

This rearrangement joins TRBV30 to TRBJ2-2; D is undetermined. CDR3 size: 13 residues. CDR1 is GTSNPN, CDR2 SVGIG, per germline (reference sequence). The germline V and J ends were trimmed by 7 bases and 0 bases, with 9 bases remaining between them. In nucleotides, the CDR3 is TGTGCCTTGACGGGCGCGAACACCGGGGAGCTGTTTTTT. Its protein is CALTGANTGELFF.

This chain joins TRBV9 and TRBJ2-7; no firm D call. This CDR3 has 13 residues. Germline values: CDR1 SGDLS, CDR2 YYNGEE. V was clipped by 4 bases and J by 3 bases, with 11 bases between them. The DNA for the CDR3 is TGTGCCAGCAGCTCCGGGCCGAACTACGAGCAGTACTTC. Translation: CASSSGPNYEQYF.

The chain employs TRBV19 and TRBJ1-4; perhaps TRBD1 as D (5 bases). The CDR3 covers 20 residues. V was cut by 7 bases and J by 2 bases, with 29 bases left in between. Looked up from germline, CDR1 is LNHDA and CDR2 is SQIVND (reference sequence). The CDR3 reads CASKGLKGKVPRGTNEKLFF. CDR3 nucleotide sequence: TGTGCCAGTAAGGGGCTAAAGGGGAAGGTGCCTCGGGGGACTAATGAAAAACTGTTTTTT.

The CDR3 loop is CAWSVQGHEQYF. In DNA, the CDR3 is TGTGCCTGGAGTGTACAGGGCCACGAGCAGTACTTC. The V gene is TRBV30, the J gene TRBJ2-7; perhaps TRBD1 as D (6 bases). V was trimmed by 0 bases and J by 5 bases, leaving 8 bases between them. The CDR3 covers 12 residues. Germline V gene sequence: CDR1 GTSNPN, CDR2 SVGIG (reference sequence).

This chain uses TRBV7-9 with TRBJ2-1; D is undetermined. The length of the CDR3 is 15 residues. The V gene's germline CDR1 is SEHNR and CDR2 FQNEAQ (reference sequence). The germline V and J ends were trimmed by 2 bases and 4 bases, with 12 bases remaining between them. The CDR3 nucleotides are TGTGCCAGCAGCTTAAGTTCGCTGGTTTACAATGAGCAGTTCTTC. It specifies CASSLSSLVYNEQFF.

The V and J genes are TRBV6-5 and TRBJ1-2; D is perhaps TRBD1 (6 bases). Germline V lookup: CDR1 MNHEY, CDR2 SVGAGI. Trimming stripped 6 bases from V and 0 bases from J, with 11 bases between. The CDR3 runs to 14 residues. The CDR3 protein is CASRPRGSNYGYTF. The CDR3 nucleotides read TGTGCCAGCAGGCCCAGGGGCTCTAACTATGGCTACACCTTC.

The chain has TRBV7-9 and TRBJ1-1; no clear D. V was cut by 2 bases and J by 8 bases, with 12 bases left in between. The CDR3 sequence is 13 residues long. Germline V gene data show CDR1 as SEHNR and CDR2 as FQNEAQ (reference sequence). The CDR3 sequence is CASSLTVLPEAFF. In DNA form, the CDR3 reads TGTGCCAGCAGCTTAACGGTACTCCCCGAAGCTTTCTTT.

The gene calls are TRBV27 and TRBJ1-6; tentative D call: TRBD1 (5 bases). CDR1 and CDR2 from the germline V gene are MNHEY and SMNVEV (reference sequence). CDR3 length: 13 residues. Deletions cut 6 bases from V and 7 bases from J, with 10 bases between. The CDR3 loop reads CASRTGPNSPLHF. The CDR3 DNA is TGTGCCAGCAGAACAGGCCCAAATTCACCCCTCCACTTT.

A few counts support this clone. The CDR3 DNA is TGTGCCAGCAGTTCCCGACAGAACACTGAAGCTTTCTTT. This sequence encodes CASSSRQNTEAFF. The chain links TRBV6-5 to TRBJ1-1, with D unclear. V shed 4 bases and J shed 1 base, with 7 bases lying between them. This CDR3 has 13 residues. Germline V gene lookup returns CDR1 MNHEY and CDR2 SVGAGI.

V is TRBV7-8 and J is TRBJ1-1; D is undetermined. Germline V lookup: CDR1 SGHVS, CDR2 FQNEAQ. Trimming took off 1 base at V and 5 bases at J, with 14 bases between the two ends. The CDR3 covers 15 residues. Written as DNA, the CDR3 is TGTGCCAGCAGCTTAGGAACCCGGGGTGGGACTGAAGCTTTCTTT. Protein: CASSLGTRGGTEAFF.

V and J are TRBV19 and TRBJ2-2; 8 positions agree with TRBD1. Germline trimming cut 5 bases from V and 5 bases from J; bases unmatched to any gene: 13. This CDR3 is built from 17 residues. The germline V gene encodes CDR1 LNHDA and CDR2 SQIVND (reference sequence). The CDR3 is CASSARTGGEATGELFF. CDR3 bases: TGTGCCAGTAGTGCCAGAACAGGGGGAGAAGCGACCGGGGAGCTGTTTTTT.

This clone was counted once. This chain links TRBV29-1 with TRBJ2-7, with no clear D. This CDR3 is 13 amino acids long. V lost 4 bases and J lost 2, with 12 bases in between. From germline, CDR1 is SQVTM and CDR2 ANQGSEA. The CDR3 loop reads CSVVKTSPYEQYF. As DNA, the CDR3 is TGCAGCGTTGTAAAGACTTCCCCCTACGAGCAGTACTTC.

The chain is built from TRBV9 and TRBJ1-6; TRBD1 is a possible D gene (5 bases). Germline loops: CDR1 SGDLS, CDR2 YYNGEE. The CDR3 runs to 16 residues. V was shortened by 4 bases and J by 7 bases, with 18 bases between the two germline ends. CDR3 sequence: CASSQGPTPKNSPLHF. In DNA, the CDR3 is TGTGCCAGCAGCCAGGGTCCCACTCCGAAAAATTCACCCCTCCACTTT.

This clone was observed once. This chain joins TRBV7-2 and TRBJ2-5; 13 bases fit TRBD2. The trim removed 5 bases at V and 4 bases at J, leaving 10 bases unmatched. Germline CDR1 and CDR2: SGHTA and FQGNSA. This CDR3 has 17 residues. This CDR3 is CASSGGLAGVVGETQYF. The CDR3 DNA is TGTGCCAGCAGCGGAGGACTAGCGGGAGTAGTTGGAGAGACCCAGTACTTC.

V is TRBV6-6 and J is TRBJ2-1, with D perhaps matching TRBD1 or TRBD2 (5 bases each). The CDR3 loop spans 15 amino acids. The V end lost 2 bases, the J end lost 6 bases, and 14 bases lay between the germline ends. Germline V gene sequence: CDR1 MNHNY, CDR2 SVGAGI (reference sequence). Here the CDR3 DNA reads TGTGCCAGCAGTTACGAAGGGATGAGGGGCAATGAGCAGTTCTTC. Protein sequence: CASSYEGMRGNEQFF.

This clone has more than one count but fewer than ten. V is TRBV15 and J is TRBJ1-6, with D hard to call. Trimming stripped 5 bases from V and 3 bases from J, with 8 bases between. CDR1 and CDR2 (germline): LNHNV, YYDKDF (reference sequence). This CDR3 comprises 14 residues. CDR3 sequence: CATSPGHYNSPLHF. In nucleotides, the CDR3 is TGTGCCACCAGCCCAGGCCACTATAATTCACCCCTCCACTTT.

The CDR3 DNA follows: TGTGCCAGCAGCGCACAGGGGGCCAAGCAGTTCTTC. This encodes CASSAQGAKQFF. This sequence joins TRBV2 and TRBJ2-1; 9 nucleotides agree with TRBD1. The CDR3 is made up of 12 amino acids. V was pared by 6 bases and J by 11 bases, with 5 bases of the junction left unmatched. Germline-derived CDR1 and CDR2 are SNHLY and FYNNEI. The variable domain in full, completed from reference TRBV2 and TRBJ2-1, reads EPEVTQTPSHQVTQMGQEVILRCVPISNHLYFYWYRQILGQKVEFLVSFYNNEISEKSEIFDDQFSVERPDGSNFTLKIRSTKLEDSAMYFCASSAQGAKQFFGPGTRLTVL.

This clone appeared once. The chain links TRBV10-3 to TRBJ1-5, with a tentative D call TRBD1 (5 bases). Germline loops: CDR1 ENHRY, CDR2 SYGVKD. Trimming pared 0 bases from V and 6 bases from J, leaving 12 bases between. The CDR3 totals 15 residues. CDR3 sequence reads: CAISESGVGSQPQHF. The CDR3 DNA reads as TGTGCCATCAGTGAGTCGGGGGTTGGTAGTCAGCCCCAGCATTTT.

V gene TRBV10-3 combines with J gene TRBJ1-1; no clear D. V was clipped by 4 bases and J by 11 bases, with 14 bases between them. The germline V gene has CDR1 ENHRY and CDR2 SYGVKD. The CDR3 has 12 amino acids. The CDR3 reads CAISVDGLNAFF. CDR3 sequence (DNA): TGTGCCATCAGTGTAGACGGGCTGAACGCTTTCTTT.

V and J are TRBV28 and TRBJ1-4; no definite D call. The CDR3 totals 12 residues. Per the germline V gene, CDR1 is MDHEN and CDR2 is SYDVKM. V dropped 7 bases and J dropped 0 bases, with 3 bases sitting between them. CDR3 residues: CASTATNEKLFF. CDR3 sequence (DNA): TGTGCCAGCACAGCAACTAATGAAAAACTGTTTTTT.